The 9 T cell receptor beta chains presented below share a single source sample, sequenced in a study of blood T cells in healthy people across ages. The second PCR ran roughly 6 to 12 cycles with a sample-barcoded 5' primer and J-beta primers. One entry per CDR3 protein, called by TCRdb with MiXCR from the 5' RACE reads. The table records around 800,000 distinct CDR3 sequences, 20% to 30% of them present only once. These data also formed part of another study, on T cells of mothers and their children.

Sequencing was carried out using blood. Receptors originate from a boy aged 5-17 years in good health.

A word on this clonotype: An end of the junction does not agree with germline; a read error may underlie this. The chain combines TRBV5-1 with TRBJ1-1; D is undetermined. Germline V lookup: CDR1 SGHRS, CDR2 YFSETQ. The CDR3 has 14 amino acids. The CDR3 bases are TGCGCCGGCAGCCTCCTCGGCTTGAACACTGAAGCTTTCTTT. This translates into CAGSLLGLNTEAFF. The complete variable domain, with remaining parts taken from reference TRBV5-1 and TRBJ1-1, reads KAGVTQTPRYLIKTRGQQVTLSCSPISGHRSVSWYQQTPGQGLQFLFEYFSETQRNKGNFPGRFSGRQFSNSRSEMNVSTLELGDSALYLCAGSLLGLNTEAFFGQGTRLTVV.

The chain carries TRBV20-1 and TRBJ1-1; no clear D gene. The germline V and J ends were trimmed by 5 bases and 5 bases, with 9 bases remaining between them. The CDR3 runs to 11 residues. Germline V gives CDR1 DFQATT, CDR2 SNEGSKA (reference sequence). CDR3: CSAAGRTEAFF. The CDR3 DNA is TGCAGTGCTGCTGGGAGAACTGAAGCTTTCTTT.

V gene TRBV29-1 combines with J gene TRBJ1-4; possible D gene TRBD1, 5 bases. The CDR3 totals 14 residues. Germline CDR1 SQVTM, CDR2 ANQGSEA. Trimming stripped 6 bases from V and 11 bases from J, with 22 bases between. The CDR3 here is CSVGGTQARRKLFF. In DNA form, the CDR3 reads TGCAGCGTGGGGGGGACGCAGGCGCGCCGGAAACTGTTTTTT.

About this clonotype: Germline is not matched at one junction end, which may reflect a read error. The chain links TRBV3-1 to TRBJ2-7, with 7 bases identical to TRBD2. The CDR3 is 12 amino acids. Germline V gene lookup returns CDR1 LGHDT and CDR2 YNNKEL (reference sequence). The CDR3 nucleotides read TGTGCCAGCAGCCCCGGCTCCGGGACTAAGAGTTTC. Translated: CASSPGSGTKSF.

This clonotype was seen a handful of times. The chain employs TRBV7-2 and TRBJ2-4; 11 nucleotides match TRBD2. The ends lost 1 base at V and 6 bases at J; junction bases unmatched: 5. CDR3 length: 16 residues. Germline V gene sequence: CDR1 SGHTA, CDR2 FQGNSA. The CDR3 spells CASSLVPSGGLNIQYF. The CDR3 nucleotides read TGTGCCAGCAGCTTAGTACCTAGCGGGGGGCTAAACATTCAGTACTTC.

The CDR3 coding sequence is TGTGCCAGCAGTTTCGCGAGAGAAACGGAGACCCAGTACTTC. It specifies CASSFARETETQYF. The chain has TRBV12-3 or TRBV12-4 and TRBJ2-5; D gene uncertain. This CDR3 has 14 amino acids. The ends were cut back, 3 bases at V and 5 bases at J, with 13 bases in the middle.

This chain links TRBV20-1 with TRBJ1-2, with a possible D match to TRBD1 (6 bases). This CDR3 region has 15 residues. The germline V gene has CDR1 DFQATT and CDR2 SNEGSKA (reference sequence). Deletions cut 6 bases from V and 5 bases from J, with 22 bases between. The DNA of the CDR3 is TGCAGTGCCGCGGGGGCAACGGGCCCGGAATATGGCTACACCTTC. Translating gives CSAAGATGPEYGYTF.

The chain uses TRBV12-3 or TRBV12-4 and TRBJ1-2, with D possibly matching TRBD1 (5 bases). V lost 2 bases and J lost 5, with 9 bases in between. CDR3 length: 13 residues. CDR3 amino acids: CASSLPEGYGYTF. In DNA, the CDR3 is TGTGCCAGCAGTTTACCTGAGGGGTATGGCTACACCTTC.

The CDR3 DNA is TGTGCCAGCAGCTTGTGGCAGCAAGAGACCCAGTACTTC. Translating gives CASSLWQQETQYF. J is TRBJ2-7 and V is TRBV5-6, with no clear D. The J call may be in error: the DNA end matches TRBJ2-5 better. Germline V gives CDR1 SGHDT, CDR2 YYEEEE. CDR3 length equals 13 residues.